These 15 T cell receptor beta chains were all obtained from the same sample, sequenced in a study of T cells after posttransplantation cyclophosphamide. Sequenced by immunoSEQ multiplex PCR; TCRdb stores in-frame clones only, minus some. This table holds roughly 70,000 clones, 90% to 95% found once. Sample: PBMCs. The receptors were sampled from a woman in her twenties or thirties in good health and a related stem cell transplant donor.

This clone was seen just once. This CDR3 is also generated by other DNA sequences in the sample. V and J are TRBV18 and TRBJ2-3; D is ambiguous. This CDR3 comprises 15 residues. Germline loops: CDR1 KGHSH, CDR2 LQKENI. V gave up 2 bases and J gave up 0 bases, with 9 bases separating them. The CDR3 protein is CASSPRRRSTDTQYF. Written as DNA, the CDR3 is TGTGCCAGCTCACCAAGACGACGAAGCACAGATACGCAGTATTTT.

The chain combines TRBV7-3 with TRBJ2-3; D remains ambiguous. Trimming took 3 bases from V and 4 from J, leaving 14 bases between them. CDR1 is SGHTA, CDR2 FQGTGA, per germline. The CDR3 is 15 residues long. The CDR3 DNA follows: TGTGCCAGCAGCTTGGTGGGGTCTAGGGCAGATACGCAGTATTTT. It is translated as CASSLVGSRADTQYF. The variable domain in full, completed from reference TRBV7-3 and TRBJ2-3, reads GAGVSQTPSNKVTEKGKYVELRCDPISGHTALYWYRQSLGQGPEFLIYFQGTGAADDSGLPNDRFFAVRPEGSVSTLKIQRTERGDSAVYLCASSLVGSRADTQYFGPGTRLTVL.

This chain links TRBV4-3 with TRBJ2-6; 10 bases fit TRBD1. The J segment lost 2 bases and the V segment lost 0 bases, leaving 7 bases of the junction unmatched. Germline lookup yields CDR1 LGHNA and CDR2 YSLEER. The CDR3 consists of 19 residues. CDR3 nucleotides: TGCGCCAGCAGCCAAGATCGGGGACAGGGGCGTGCTGGGGCCAACGTCCTGACTTTC. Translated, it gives CASSQDRGQGRAGANVLTF.

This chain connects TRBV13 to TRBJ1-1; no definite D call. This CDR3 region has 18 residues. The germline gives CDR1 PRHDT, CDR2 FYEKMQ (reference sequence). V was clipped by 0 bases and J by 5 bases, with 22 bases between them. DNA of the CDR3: TGTGCCAGCAGCTTAGGCCGGATAGGCTCCGGGGTGGGGACTGAAGCTTTCTTT. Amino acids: CASSLGRIGSGVGTEAFF.

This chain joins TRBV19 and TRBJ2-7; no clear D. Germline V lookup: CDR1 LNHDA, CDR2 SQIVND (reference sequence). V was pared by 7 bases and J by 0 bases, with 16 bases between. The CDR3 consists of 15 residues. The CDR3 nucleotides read TGTGCCAGTACCCCCGGAAGAAGGGACTCCTACGAGCAGTACTTC. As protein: CASTPGRRDSYEQYF.

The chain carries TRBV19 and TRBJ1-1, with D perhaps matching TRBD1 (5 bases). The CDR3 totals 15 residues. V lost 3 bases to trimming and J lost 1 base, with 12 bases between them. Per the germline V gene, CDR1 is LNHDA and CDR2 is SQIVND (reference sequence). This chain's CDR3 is CASSIGAGENTEAFF. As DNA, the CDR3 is TGTGCCAGTAGTATCGGGGCGGGGGAGAACACTGAAGCTTTCTTT.

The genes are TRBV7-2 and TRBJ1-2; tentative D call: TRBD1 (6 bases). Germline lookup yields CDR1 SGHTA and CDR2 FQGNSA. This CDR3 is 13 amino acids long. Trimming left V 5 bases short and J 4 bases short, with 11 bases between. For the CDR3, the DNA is TGTGCCAGCAGCCCCGGACAGAGCTATGGCTACACCTTC. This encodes CASSPGQSYGYTF.

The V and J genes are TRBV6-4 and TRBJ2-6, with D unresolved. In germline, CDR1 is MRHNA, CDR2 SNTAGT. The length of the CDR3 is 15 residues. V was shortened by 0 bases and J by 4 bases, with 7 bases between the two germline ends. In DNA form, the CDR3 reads TGTGCCAGCAGTGACTCGAGAGCCGGGGCCAACGTCCTGACTTTC. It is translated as CASSDSRAGANVLTF.

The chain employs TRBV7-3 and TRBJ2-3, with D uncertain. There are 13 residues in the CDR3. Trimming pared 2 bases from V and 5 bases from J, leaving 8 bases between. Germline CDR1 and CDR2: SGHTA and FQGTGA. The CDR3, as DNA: TGTGCCAGCAGCTTATCGCTGGGAGATACGCAGTATTTT. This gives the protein CASSLSLGDTQYF.

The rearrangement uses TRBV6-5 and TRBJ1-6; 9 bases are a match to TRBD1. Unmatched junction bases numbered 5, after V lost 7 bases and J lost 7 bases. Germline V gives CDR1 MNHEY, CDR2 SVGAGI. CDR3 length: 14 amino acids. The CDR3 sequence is CASTPTGGNSPLHF. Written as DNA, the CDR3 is TGTGCCAGCACCCCGACAGGGGGGAATTCACCCCTCCACTTT.

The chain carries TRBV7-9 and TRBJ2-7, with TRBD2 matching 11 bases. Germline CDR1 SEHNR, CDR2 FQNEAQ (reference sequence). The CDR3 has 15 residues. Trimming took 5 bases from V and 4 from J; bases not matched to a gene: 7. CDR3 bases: TGTGCCAGCAGCCCTAGCGGGGGGTCTAGTTACGAGCAGTACTTC. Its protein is CASSPSGGSSYEQYF.

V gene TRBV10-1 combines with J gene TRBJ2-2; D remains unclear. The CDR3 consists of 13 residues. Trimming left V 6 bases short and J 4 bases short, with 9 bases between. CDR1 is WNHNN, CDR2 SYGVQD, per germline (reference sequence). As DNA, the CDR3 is TGCGCCAGCAGGGGTCAGAGCACCGGGGAGCTGTTTTTT. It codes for CASRGQSTGELFF.

Here the CDR3 DNA reads TGTGCCACGAGAAAGGGGGACAGGGGATCCACCGGGGAGCTGTTTTTT. It codes for CATRKGDRGSTGELFF. The V and J genes are TRBV6-4 and TRBJ2-2, with 10 positions matching TRBD1. Germline trimming cut 10 bases from V and 4 bases from J; bases unmatched to any gene: 12. Germline-derived CDR1 and CDR2 are MRHNA and SNTAGT. The CDR3 totals 16 residues.

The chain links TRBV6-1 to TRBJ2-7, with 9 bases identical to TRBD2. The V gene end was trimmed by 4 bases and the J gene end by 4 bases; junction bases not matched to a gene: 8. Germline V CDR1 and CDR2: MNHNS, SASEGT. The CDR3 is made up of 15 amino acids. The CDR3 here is CASSGVQSGGYEQYF. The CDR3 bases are TGTGCCAGCAGTGGAGTTCAAAGCGGGGGGTACGAGCAGTACTTC.

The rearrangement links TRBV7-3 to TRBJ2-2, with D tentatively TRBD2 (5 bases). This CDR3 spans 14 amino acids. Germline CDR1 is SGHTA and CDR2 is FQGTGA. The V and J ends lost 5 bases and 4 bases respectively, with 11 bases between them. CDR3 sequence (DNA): TGTGCCAGCAGCCCGACGGAGGCCACCGGGGAGCTGTTTTTT. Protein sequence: CASSPTEATGELFF. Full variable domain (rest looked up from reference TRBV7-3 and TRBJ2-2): GAGVSQTPSNKVTEKGKYVELRCDPISGHTALYWYRQSLGQGPEFLIYFQGTGAADDSGLPNDRFFAVRPEGSVSTLKIQRTERGDSAVYLCASSPTEATGELFFGEGSRLTVL.